This T cell receptor (beta chain) is from a study of monozygotic twins with inflammatory bowel disease. Study-level findings and limits: It was not supported that a single strong signal or clonotype was associated with IBD. The sharing of clonotypes with others was lower in IBD patients than in healthy twins, especially with disease activity.

On this clonotype: Its antigen is unidentified.

This CDR3 contains 13 residues. Per germline, CDR1 KGHDR and CDR2 SFDVKD. Both TCRalpha and TCRbeta cDNA were subjected to two nested PCRs lasting roughly 16 and 10 cycles. TCRdb reanalyzed the 5' RACE reads, giving one entry per CDR3 protein sequence and no DNA. This sample's clone table lists hundreds of thousands of distinct CDR3 sequences. Blood was drawn at approximately 2.3 ml per donor. Sequenced: blood. The rearrangement uses TRBV24-1 and TRBJ2-7. The TCR originated in a human donor with ulcerative colitis or Crohn's disease, or a healthy co-twin of an affected twin (not recorded which). The CDR3 here is CVTSDGSAYEQYF.